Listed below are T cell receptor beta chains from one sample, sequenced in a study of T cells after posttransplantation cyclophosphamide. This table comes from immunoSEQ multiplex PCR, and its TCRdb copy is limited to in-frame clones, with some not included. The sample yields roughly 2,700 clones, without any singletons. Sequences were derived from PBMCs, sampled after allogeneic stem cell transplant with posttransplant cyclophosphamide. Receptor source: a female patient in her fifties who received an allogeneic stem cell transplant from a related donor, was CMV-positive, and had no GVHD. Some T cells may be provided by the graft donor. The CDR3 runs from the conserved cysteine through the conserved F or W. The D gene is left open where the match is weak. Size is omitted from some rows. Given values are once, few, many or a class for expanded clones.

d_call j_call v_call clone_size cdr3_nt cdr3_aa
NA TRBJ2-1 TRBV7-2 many TGTGCCAGCAGCTTACAGTCCGGGGACAATGAGCAGTTCTTC CASSLQSGDNEQFF
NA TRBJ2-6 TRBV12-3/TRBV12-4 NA TGTGCCAGCAGTTCACAGGAATTTGGCTCTGGGGCCAACCTCCTGACTTTC CASSSQEFGSGANLLTF
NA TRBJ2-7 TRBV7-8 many TGTGCCAGCAGCTTAGGGCCTTGGTTGAGAAACGAGCAGTACTTC CASSLGPWLRNEQYF
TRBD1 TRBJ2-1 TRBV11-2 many TGTGCCAGCAGAGGCCACAGGGGAGAGTACAATGAGCAGTTCTTC CASRGHRGEYNEQFF
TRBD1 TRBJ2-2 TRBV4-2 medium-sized TGTGCCAGCAGCCGAAGAGGGGGCATGGGAAACACCGGGGAGCTGTTTTTT CASSRRGGMGNTGELFF
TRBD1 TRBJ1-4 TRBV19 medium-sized TGTGCCAGTAGTTTCGGGACAGGGAATGAAAAACTGTTTTTT CASSFGTGNEKLFF
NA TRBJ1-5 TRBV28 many TGTGCCAGCAGGCTTCCAGGGGAACAGCCCCAGCATTTT CASRLPGEQPQHF
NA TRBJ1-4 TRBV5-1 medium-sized TGCGCCAGCAGCCTACGTCGGACAGAGGGAAAACTGTTTTTT CASSLRRTEGKLFF
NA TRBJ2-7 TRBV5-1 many TGCGCCAGCAGCTTGGAAGCAGGTATCTACGAGCAGTACTTC CASSLEAGIYEQYF
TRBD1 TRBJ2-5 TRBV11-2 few TGTGCCAGCCAGACAGGGGTAGCTGAGACCCAGTACTTC CASQTGVAETQYF
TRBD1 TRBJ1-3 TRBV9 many TGTGCCAGCAGCGTAGGAGGGGGCGAAAACACCATATATTTT CASSVGGGENTIYF
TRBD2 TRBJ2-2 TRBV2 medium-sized TGTGCCAGCAGTGGGACTAGCGGGAGGGCCGGGGAGCTGTTTTTT CASSGTSGRAGELFF
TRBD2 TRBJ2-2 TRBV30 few TGTGCCTGGACCGCGGGAGCGGTCGGGCAGCTGTTTTTT CAWTAGAVGQLFF
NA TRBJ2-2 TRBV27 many TGTGCCAGCAGTCCCCAGAGGGTTACCGGGGAGCTGTTTTTT CASSPQRVTGELFF
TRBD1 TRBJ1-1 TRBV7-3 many TGTGCCAGCAGCTTGTCACGGGACAGGGGTACTGAAGCTTTCTTT CASSLSRDRGTEAFF